The 18 T cell receptor beta chains reported below all come from one sample, sequenced in a study of T cells in narcolepsy. Some clones are missing from TCRdb's copy, which holds only in-frame ones; the method was immunoSEQ multiplex PCR. This table has tens of thousands of clones, about 86% appearing once. Sequencing was done on a sample of CD45RA- memory CD4+ T cells from PBMCs. These receptor sequences come from a human donor with narcolepsy.

The chain employs TRBV2 and TRBJ2-5; 11 bases fit TRBD2. This CDR3 has 14 residues. The germline V gene has CDR1 SNHLY and CDR2 FYNNEI. Trimming cost V 6 bases and J 9 bases; bases outside gene matches: 9. The CDR3 sequence: CASSRLAGKGSQYF. The CDR3 DNA follows: TGTGCCAGCAGCCGACTAGCGGGGAAGGGGTCCCAGTACTTC.

The count of this clone is one. Other DNA sequences from this sample encode an identical CDR3 as well. The gene calls are TRBV4-2 and TRBJ1-1; no reliable D call. CDR1 LGHNA and CDR2 YNFKEQ come from the germline V gene. The V end lost 0 bases, the J end lost 5 bases, and 7 bases lay between the germline ends. CDR3 length: 13 residues. CDR3 protein: CASSQDTQTEAFF. For the CDR3, the DNA is TGTGCCAGCAGCCAAGATACTCAGACTGAAGCTTTCTTT.

The V and J genes are TRBV7-2 and TRBJ1-2; TRBD1 matches at 7 bases. The germline V gene has CDR1 SGHTA and CDR2 FQGNSA. V was clipped by 5 bases and J by 2 bases; unmatched bases: 5. This CDR3 contains 14 residues. DNA for the CDR3: TGTGCCAGCAGCCCGGGACAGATGAACTATGGCTACACCTTC. Protein sequence: CASSPGQMNYGYTF. Full variable domain (missing parts from reference TRBV7-2 and TRBJ1-2): GAGVSQSPSNKVTEKGKDVELRCDPISGHTALYWYRQSLGQGLEFLIYFQGNSAPDKSGLPSDRFSAERTGGSVSTLTIQRTQQEDSAVYLCASSPGQMNYGYTFGSGTRLTVV.

This chain connects TRBV5-4 to TRBJ1-1; D is uncertain. V was pared by 3 bases and J by 9 bases, with 15 bases between. The germline V gene encodes CDR1 SGHNT and CDR2 YYREEE (reference sequence). This CDR3 has 13 residues. The DNA of the CDR3 is TGTGCCAGCAGCTCCATCCGCAATCCGAAAGCTTTCTTT. Translating gives CASSSIRNPKAFF.

The chain joins TRBV28 to TRBJ1-2; 9 positions agree with TRBD1. Trimming took 5 bases from V and 8 from J; bases not matched to a gene: 12. CDR3 length: 15 residues. The V gene's germline CDR1 is MDHEN and CDR2 SYDVKM. The CDR3 here is CASSHRGRSSYGYTF. CDR3 coding DNA: TGTGCCAGCAGTCACAGGGGGCGCTCATCTTACGGCTACACCTTC.

This chain connects TRBV28 to TRBJ1-5; D remains unclear. From germline, CDR1 is MDHEN and CDR2 SYDVKM. The V gene lost 2 bases and the J gene lost 3 bases, with 11 bases spanning the gap. This CDR3 contains 15 residues. This CDR3 reads CASSLPRQTNQPQHF. The CDR3 coding sequence is TGTGCCAGCAGTTTACCCAGGCAAACCAATCAGCCCCAGCATTTT.

The V gene is TRBV25-1, the J gene TRBJ1-1; D remains unclear. CDR1 is MGHDK, CDR2 SYGVNS, per germline. The CDR3 has 11 residues. V gave up 8 bases and J gave up 11 bases, with 15 bases separating them. Here the CDR3 DNA reads TGTGCCAGCGTTTGGGAGACACAGGCTTTCTTT. Its translation is CASVWETQAFF.

The rearrangement joins TRBV21-1 to TRBJ1-5. TRBV21-1 is termed a pseudogene. The CDR3 is 19 residues long. CDR3 amino acids: CASSKRVRGAGSDNQPQHF. As DNA, the CDR3 is TGTGCCAGCAGCAAAAGAGTAAGGGGGGCGGGCAGCGACAATCAGCCCCAGCATTTT.

The V call is TRBV6-5, the J call TRBJ2-5; D is unresolved. Trimming stripped 2 bases from V and 7 bases from J, with 11 bases between. CDR3 size: 13 residues. Germline CDR1 is MNHEY and CDR2 is SVGAGI. The CDR3 DNA reads as TGTGCCAGCAGTTACCCCCCCAAGGGGACCCAGTACTTC. Translated: CASSYPPKGTQYF.

This rearrangement joins TRBV27 to TRBJ1-6, with no clear D. V was pared by 4 bases and J by 0 bases, with 13 bases between. This CDR3 contains 17 residues. Germline CDR1 is MNHEY and CDR2 is SMNVEV (reference sequence). The CDR3 loop reads CASSSYPQSSYNSPLHF. The CDR3 nucleotides are TGTGCCAGCAGTTCCTATCCCCAAAGCTCCTATAATTCACCCCTCCACTTT.

The count of this clone is one. This chain uses TRBV29-1 with TRBJ2-3; 9 bases fit TRBD2. This CDR3 has 13 residues. The germline V gene encodes CDR1 SQVTM and CDR2 ANQGSEA. J lost 4 bases, V lost 2 bases, and 1 base had no gene match. The CDR3 DNA reads TGCAGCGTTGAATTAGCGGGAGCAGATACGCAGTATTTT. Translating gives CSVELAGADTQYF.

The table lists this clone with a count of one. CDR3 DNA: TGCGCCAGCAGCTTGGCCGAGACCGGGGTCGAGCAGTACTTC. It specifies CASSLAETGVEQYF. This chain joins TRBV5-1 and TRBJ2-7; TRBD2 is a possible D gene (5 bases). Germline-derived CDR1 and CDR2 are SGHRS and YFSETQ. The V gene lost 0 bases and the J gene lost 6 bases, with 13 bases spanning the gap. The CDR3 runs 14 residues.

The rearrangement links TRBV6-5 to TRBJ2-3, with unresolved D. This CDR3 is built from 15 residues. Trimming cost V 7 bases and J 2 bases, with 16 bases left between them. Germline values: CDR1 MNHEY, CDR2 SVGAGI. The DNA for the CDR3 is TGTGCCAGCACTAACAGTATTACTCCCACAGATACGCAGTATTTT. Translation gives CASTNSITPTDTQYF.

The gene calls are TRBV19 and TRBJ1-2, with D unresolved. Germline-derived CDR1 and CDR2 are LNHDA and SQIVND (reference sequence). V lost 7 bases, J lost 3 bases, and 12 bases lay in between. The length of the CDR3 is 13 residues. The DNA of the CDR3 is TGTGCCAGTACGCCCAGATCACACTATGGCTACACCTTC. Its translation is CASTPRSHYGYTF.

By sample fraction, this clone is medium-sized. The V gene is TRBV6-6, the J gene TRBJ1-2, with 7 bases matching TRBD1. CDR1 and CDR2 from the germline V gene are MNHNY and SVGAGI (reference sequence). The CDR3 covers 13 residues. J gave up 3 bases and V 7 bases, and 5 bases lay outside the gene matches. The CDR3 DNA sequence: TGTGCCAGCAATGGGGACAGATACTATGGCTACACCTTC. This sequence encodes CASNGDRYYGYTF.

In this sample, this clone turned up a few times. This sequence joins TRBV30 and TRBJ1-1; D may be TRBD1 (5 bases). Germline V gives CDR1 GTSNPN, CDR2 SVGIG (reference sequence). The CDR3 is 15 amino acids. V dropped 3 bases and J dropped 1 base, with 15 bases sitting between them. CDR3 protein: CAWSEGTVTNTEAFF. In DNA, the CDR3 is TGTGCCTGGAGCGAAGGGACCGTAACGAACACTGAAGCTTTCTTT.

The genes are TRBV6-6 and TRBJ2-7; TRBD2 matches at 8 bases. The V and J ends lost 2 bases and 2 bases, in that order; junction bases with no gene match: 5. Germline CDR1 is MNHNY and CDR2 is SVGAGI (reference sequence). The CDR3 loop spans 15 amino acids. CDR3 nucleotides: TGTGCCAGCAGTTACGGGCTAGCGGGTCCCTACGAGCAGTACTTC. Translating gives CASSYGLAGPYEQYF.

The J gene is TRBJ1-6, the V gene TRBV4-1; D not certain. Deletions cut 4 bases from V and 10 bases from J, with 5 bases between. Per germline, CDR1 MGHRA and CDR2 YSYEKL. The CDR3 contains 11 residues. For the CDR3, the DNA is TGCGCCAGCAGCCGGCGGTCACCCCTCCACTTT. Translated, it gives CASSRRSPLHF.